The 30 T cell receptor beta chains below all came from one sample that was sequenced in a study of PD-1 blockade in classical Hodgkin lymphoma. Libraries were prepared by immunoSEQ multiplex PCR; TCRdb keeps only in-frame clonotypes and omits some of them. The sample holds 90,000 to 100,000 clones; about 91% are singletons and the top ten take about 11%. Every patient had relapsed following autologous stem cell transplantation, and cohorts differed in brentuximab vedotin exposure. The sequences come from peripheral blood mononuclear cells (PBMCs), collected before the second cycle of nivolumab. The receptors originated from a human donor with classical Hodgkin lymphoma.

In this sample, this clone turned up once. Written as DNA, the CDR3 is TGTACAATACATAACAATTCACCCCTCCACTTT. Amino acids: CTIHNNSPLHF. The gene calls are TRBV19 and TRBJ1-6, with D uncertain. Germline V lookup: CDR1 LNHDA, CDR2 SQIVND (reference sequence). This CDR3 region has 11 residues.

This rearrangement joins TRBV6-5 to TRBJ1-5; TRBD1 is a possible D gene (6 bases). From germline, CDR1 is MNHEY and CDR2 SVGAGI. There are 13 residues in the CDR3. Trimming pared 6 bases from V and 4 bases from J, leaving 10 bases between. In DNA form, the CDR3 reads TGTGCCAGCAGACTTCAGGGGAATCAGCCCCAGCATTTT. Translating it yields CASRLQGNQPQHF.

V is TRBV27 and J is TRBJ2-2, with a weak D call TRBD1 (5 bases). With 6 bases removed from V and 3 bases from J, the gap between germline ends came to 17 bases. This CDR3 has 16 residues. Germline-derived CDR1 and CDR2 are MNHEY and SMNVEV (reference sequence). CDR3 sequence reads: CASRPARVLDTGELFF. The DNA for the CDR3 is TGTGCCAGCAGACCGGCCAGGGTTTTGGACACCGGGGAGCTGTTTTTT.

The rearrangement links TRBV30 to TRBJ1-2; perhaps TRBD1 as D (5 bases). V was pared by 4 bases and J by 3 bases, with 21 bases between. This CDR3 is 16 amino acids long. The V gene's germline CDR1 is GTSNPN and CDR2 SVGIG (reference sequence). The CDR3 here is CAWINPGIPPDYGYTF. CDR3 DNA sequence: TGTGCCTGGATCAACCCAGGGATCCCGCCGGACTATGGCTACACCTTC.

This rearrangement joins TRBV29-1 to TRBJ2-3, with 10 bases lining up with TRBD2. CDR3 length: 14 amino acids. The V segment lost 7 bases and the J segment 1 base; nucleotides outside the gene matches: 5. Germline V gene sequence: CDR1 SQVTM, CDR2 ANQGSEA. This chain's CDR3 is CSATTSGGTDTQYF. The CDR3 bases are TGCAGCGCTACTACTAGCGGGGGCACAGATACGCAGTATTTT.

The V and J genes are TRBV6-6 and TRBJ1-5; the match to TRBD1 covers 10 bases. Germline V gives CDR1 MNHNY, CDR2 SVGAGI (reference sequence). V was pared by 0 bases and J by 4 bases, with 0 bases of the junction left unmatched. The CDR3 has 15 residues. Here the CDR3 reads CASSYSGQGNQPQHF. CDR3 nucleotides: TGTGCCAGCAGTTACTCGGGACAGGGGAATCAGCCCCAGCATTTT.

The chain has TRBV27 and TRBJ2-2; 7 nucleotides line up with TRBD1. The CDR3 is 17 amino acids. Germline lookup yields CDR1 MNHEY and CDR2 SMNVEV (reference sequence). J was trimmed by 0 bases and V by 6 bases; bases with no gene match: 10. The CDR3 protein is CASSYYRGTANTGELFF. CDR3 DNA sequence: TGTGCCAGCAGCTACTACAGGGGTACGGCGAACACCGGGGAGCTGTTTTTT.

The chain carries TRBV28 and TRBJ2-3; TRBD1 aligns across 8 bases. This CDR3 is 15 amino acids long. Germline CDR1 is MDHEN and CDR2 is SYDVKM. The V and J ends lost 6 bases and 3 bases, in that order; junction bases with no gene match: 8. The CDR3 here is CASSLGDRNTDTQYF. As DNA, the CDR3 is TGTGCCAGCAGCCTAGGGGACAGGAATACAGATACGCAGTATTTT. Filled out from reference TRBV28 and TRBJ2-3, the complete variable domain reads DVKVTQSSRYLVKRTGEKVFLECVQDMDHENMFWYRQDPGLGLRLIYFSYDVKMKEKGDIPEGYSVSREKKERFSLILESASTNQTSMYLCASSLGDRNTDTQYFGPGTRLTVL.

V and J are TRBV28 and TRBJ2-2, with D perhaps TRBD1 (5 bases). The CDR3 runs to 14 residues. Germline loops: CDR1 MDHEN, CDR2 SYDVKM. Trimming left V 2 bases short and J 6 bases short, with 10 bases between. The DNA for the CDR3 is TGTGCCAGCAGTTTAGTCCTGGGGCCCGGGGAGCTGTTTTTT. This gives the protein CASSLVLGPGELFF. The complete variable domain, with remaining parts taken from reference TRBV28 and TRBJ2-2, reads DVKVTQSSRYLVKRTGEKVFLECVQDMDHENMFWYRQDPGLGLRLIYFSYDVKMKEKGDIPEGYSVSREKKERFSLILESASTNQTSMYLCASSLVLGPGELFFGEGSRLTVL.

As concerns this clone: Compared with germline, one end of the junction differs, possibly owing to a read error. This rearrangement joins TRBV7-7 to TRBJ2-7, with a tentative D call TRBD1 (6 bases). The CDR3 runs 14 residues. CDR1 and CDR2 from the germline V gene are SSHAT and FNYEAQ (reference sequence). The CDR3 bases are TGTGCTAGCAGCTACGGGACACCTCCCTACGAGCAGTACTTC. Translated: CASSYGTPPYEQYF. Filled out from reference TRBV7-7 and TRBJ2-7, the complete variable domain reads GAGVSQSPRYKVTKRGQDVTLRCDPISSHATLYWYQQALGQGPEFLTYFNYEAQPDKSGLPSDRFSAERPEGSISTLTIQRTEQRDSAMYRCASSYGTPPYEQYFGPGTRLTVT.

This chain links TRBV7-9 with TRBJ2-1, with TRBD1 as a possible D gene (5 bases). Per germline, CDR1 SEHNR and CDR2 FQNEAQ (reference sequence). Trimming took off 0 bases at V and 8 bases at J, with 14 bases between the two ends. CDR3 length equals 15 residues. CDR3: CASSLALQKGDEQFF. The CDR3 DNA reads TGTGCCAGCAGCTTAGCGCTCCAGAAAGGGGATGAGCAGTTCTTC. Complete variable domain (other parts from reference TRBV7-9 and TRBJ2-1): DTGVSQNPRHKITKRGQNVTFRCDPISEHNRLYWYRQTLGQGPEFLTYFQNEAQLEKSRLLSDRFSAERPKGSFSTLEIQRTEQGDSAMYLCASSLALQKGDEQFFGPGTRLTVL.

The V call is TRBV12-2, the J call TRBJ1-1. TRBV12-2 represents a pseudogene. The CDR3 runs to 17 residues. The CDR3 spells CASRSHGAGLPNTEAFF. CDR3 DNA sequence: TGTGCAAGTCGCTCGCACGGAGCCGGGCTCCCGAACACTGAAGCTTTCTTT.

V gene TRBV6-5 combines with J gene TRBJ2-7; TRBD2 might be the D (5 bases). With 0 bases removed from V and 3 bases from J, the gap between germline ends came to 6 bases. Germline assignment: CDR1 MNHEY and CDR2 SVGAGI. The CDR3 contains 13 residues. CDR3 region: CASSYSEGYEQYF. CDR3 nucleotides: TGTGCCAGCAGTTACTCCGAGGGCTACGAGCAGTACTTC.

The sample holds one count of this clone. The rearrangement links TRBV6-6 to TRBJ2-7; no clear D. CDR3 length: 14 residues. V dropped 2 bases and J dropped 5 bases, with 13 bases sitting between them. CDR1 and CDR2 (germline): MNHNY, SVGAGI (reference sequence). Here the CDR3 reads CASSYISGPDEQYF. CDR3 coding DNA: TGTGCCAGCAGTTACATTTCGGGTCCCGACGAGCAGTACTTC.

The chain couples TRBV7-8 to TRBJ2-1, with TRBD2 identical over 12 bases. V lost 2 bases and J lost 6; bases outside the gene matches: 11. The CDR3 has 18 amino acids. CDR1 and CDR2 (germline): SGHVS, FQNEAQ. For the CDR3, the DNA is TGTGCCAGCAGCTTAATCTCCTCGACTAGCGGGAGTCCCAATGAGCAGTTCTTC. Translated, it gives CASSLISSTSGSPNEQFF. Full variable domain (rest looked up from reference TRBV7-8 and TRBJ2-1): GAGVSQSPRYKVAKRGQDVALRCDPISGHVSLFWYQQALGQGPEFLTYFQNEAQLDKSGLPSDRFFAERPEGSVSTLKIQRTQQEDSAVYLCASSLISSTSGSPNEQFFGPGTRLTVL.

This clone was seen only once. V is TRBV19 and J is TRBJ1-5; D not certain. V dropped 3 bases and J dropped 0 bases, with 9 bases sitting between them. The germline CDR1 and CDR2 sequences are LNHDA and SQIVND (reference sequence). The CDR3 contains 15 residues. The DNA of the CDR3 is TGTGCCAGTAGTATTAGCCTGCATAGCAATCAGCCCCAGCATTTT. It specifies CASSISLHSNQPQHF.

The chain carries TRBV5-1 and TRBJ2-5; 8 bases are a match to TRBD2. The CDR3 sequence is 16 residues long. Germline trimming cut 4 bases from V and 5 bases from J; bases unmatched to any gene: 13. Germline CDR1 and CDR2: SGHRS and YFSETQ. In DNA, the CDR3 is TGCGCCAGCAGCCGGGGGGTCAGCGGGAGAGGCGAGACCCAGTACTTC. Translation gives CASSRGVSGRGETQYF. The whole variable domain, remainder taken from reference TRBV5-1 and TRBJ2-5, is KAGVTQTPRYLIKTRGQQVTLSCSPISGHRSVSWYQQTPGQGLQFLFEYFSETQRNKGNFPGRFSGRQFSNSRSEMNVSTLELGDSALYLCASSRGVSGRGETQYFGPGTRLLVL.

The genes are TRBV28 and TRBJ2-7; 7 nucleotides line up with TRBD1. The CDR3 covers 16 residues. Trimming at V came to 1 base and at J to 5 bases, leaving 11 bases not matched to a gene. Germline CDR1 is MDHEN and CDR2 is SYDVKM. The CDR3 DNA is TGTGCCAGCAGTTTATATGGCCGACAGGGCGTAGACGAGCAGTACTTC. This translates into CASSLYGRQGVDEQYF.

The V gene is TRBV2, the J gene TRBJ1-4; D unclear. In germline, CDR1 is SNHLY, CDR2 FYNNEI. V lost 8 bases and J lost 4, with 14 bases in between. The CDR3 extends over 14 amino acids. The CDR3 is CASGWAANNEKLFF. CDR3 sequence (DNA): TGTGCCAGCGGTTGGGCAGCTAATAATGAAAAACTGTTTTTT. The full variable domain, with the rest looked up from reference TRBV2 and TRBJ1-4, is EPEVTQTPSHQVTQMGQEVILRCVPISNHLYFYWYRQILGQKVEFLVSFYNNEISEKSEIFDDQFSVERPDGSNFTLKIRSTKLEDSAMYFCASGWAANNEKLFFGSGTQLSVL.

The rearrangement links TRBV11-1 to TRBJ2-7, with 10 bases matching TRBD1. CDR1 is SGHAT, CDR2 FQDESV, per germline (reference sequence). Trimming removed 3 bases from V and 3 bases from J; junction bases left unmatched: 2. The CDR3 has 14 residues. The CDR3 bases are TGTGCCAGCAGCTTGGGGACAGGGGTCTACGAGCAGTACTTC. This gives the protein CASSLGTGVYEQYF.

This clone has a single count. J is TRBJ2-3 and V is TRBV15, with 15 bases identical to TRBD2. Germline V gene sequence: CDR1 LNHNV, CDR2 YYDKDF (reference sequence). Trimming at V came to 3 bases and at J to 3 bases, leaving 4 bases not matched to a gene. There are 17 residues in the CDR3. CDR3 in DNA: TGTGCCACCAGCAGCGGGACTAGCGGGAGGCTTACAGATACGCAGTATTTT. It encodes CATSSGTSGRLTDTQYF.

The V and J genes are TRBV5-1 and TRBJ2-2, with D possibly being TRBD2 (7 bases). This CDR3 has 17 amino acids. Germline values: CDR1 SGHRS, CDR2 YFSETQ. V was pared by 0 bases and J by 4 bases, with 16 bases between. CDR3 protein: CASSLEGRGPFTGELFF. CDR3 in DNA: TGCGCCAGCAGCTTGGAAGGGCGGGGGCCGTTCACCGGGGAGCTGTTTTTT.

The J gene is TRBJ2-5, the V gene TRBV9; the match to TRBD1 covers 9 bases. The CDR3 spans 16 residues. V was clipped by 3 bases and J by 2 bases; unmatched bases: 8. CDR1 is SGDLS, CDR2 YYNGEE, per germline. This CDR3 is CASSADPQGAQETQYF. CDR3 in DNA: TGTGCCAGCAGCGCAGACCCACAGGGGGCTCAAGAGACCCAGTACTTC.

The chain links TRBV29-1 to TRBJ2-7, with unresolved D. Germline CDR1 is SQVTM and CDR2 is ANQGSEA. This CDR3 region has 11 residues. Trimming took off 3 bases at V and 2 bases at J, with 5 bases between the two ends. CDR3 in amino acids: CSVDTAYEQYF. CDR3 sequence (DNA): TGCAGCGTTGATACAGCCTACGAGCAGTACTTC.

V is TRBV5-1 and J is TRBJ1-5, with no clear D. The CDR3 is 20 residues long. Germline values: CDR1 SGHRS, CDR2 YFSETQ. V lost 1 base and J 7 bases, leaving 30 bases between the germline ends. CDR3 protein: CASSLSFAVDNRGGRQPQHF. CDR3 nucleotide sequence: TGCGCCAGCAGCTTGTCTTTCGCTGTAGACAATCGAGGAGGAAGACAGCCCCAGCATTTT.

The rearrangement joins TRBV6-1 to TRBJ1-2; a possible D gene is TRBD1 (5 bases). Germline-derived CDR1 and CDR2 are MNHNS and SASEGT. Trimming removed 0 bases from V and 2 bases from J, with 10 bases in between. This CDR3 contains 15 residues. In nucleotides, the CDR3 is TGTGCCAGCAGTGAAGCAGGACATCGAAACTATGGCTACACCTTC. It is translated as CASSEAGHRNYGYTF.

This clone appeared a single time. This chain joins TRBV19 and TRBJ1-5; TRBD1 agrees at 7 bases. Germline V gene sequence: CDR1 LNHDA, CDR2 SQIVND (reference sequence). Unmatched junction bases numbered 10, after V lost 0 bases and J lost 2 bases. The CDR3 length is 18 residues. CDR3: CASSIEGDSPGGNQPQHF. The CDR3 region has the DNA TGTGCCAGTAGTATAGAGGGGGACAGCCCGGGGGGCAATCAGCCCCAGCATTTT.

The genes are TRBV6-5 and TRBJ1-5, with D perhaps matching TRBD1 (5 bases). Germline CDR1 is MNHEY and CDR2 is SVGAGI. This CDR3 spans 14 amino acids. V gave up 2 bases and J gave up 7 bases, with 12 bases separating them. DNA of the CDR3: TGTGCCAGCAGTTACAAAGGGGTTCAGCAGCCCCAGCATTTT. It encodes CASSYKGVQQPQHF.

This chain joins TRBV10-2 and TRBJ2-7; possible D gene TRBD2, 6 bases. The CDR3 length is 14 residues. Trimming took off 0 bases at V and 3 bases at J, with 9 bases between the two ends. From germline, CDR1 is WSHSY and CDR2 SAAADI. The CDR3: CASSESADYYEQYF. For the CDR3, the DNA is TGCGCCAGCAGTGAGTCAGCGGACTACTACGAGCAGTACTTC.

This chain joins TRBV11-2 and TRBJ2-5; tentatively, D is TRBD1 (6 bases). This CDR3 is built from 14 residues. The germline gives CDR1 SGHAT, CDR2 FQNNGV. Between the trimmed V and J ends, which lost 3 bases and 2 bases, there was a span of 10 bases. The DNA of the CDR3 is TGTGCCAGCAGCTTCGGGACAAATCAAGAGACCCAGTACTTC. The encoded protein is CASSFGTNQETQYF.